The 30 T cell receptor beta chains listed next were all sequenced from one sample in a study of blood T cells in healthy people across ages. A second PCR, run for 7 to 11 cycles, used a sample-barcoded 5' primer plus a J-beta primer mix. From the 5' RACE reads, TCRdb called clonotypes with MiXCR, one entry per CDR3 protein. The table has about 1.4 million distinct CDR3 sequences, approximately 63% seen once. Sequenced: blood. The receptors derive from a man aged 18 to 30 in good health.

This clonotype was observed a handful of times. The gene calls are TRBV20-1 and TRBJ2-1; D remains ambiguous. The CDR3 is made up of 10 amino acids. V dropped 3 bases and J dropped 7 bases, with 4 bases sitting between them. Germline CDR1 DFQATT, CDR2 SNEGSKA (reference sequence). The CDR3 loop is CSARQNEQFF. The CDR3 DNA is TGCAGTGCTAGGCAGAATGAGCAGTTCTTC.

The chain carries TRBV20-1 and TRBJ1-2; no definite D call. Trimming took 3 bases from V and 6 from J, leaving 8 bases between them. The germline CDR1 and CDR2 sequences are DFQATT and SNEGSKA (reference sequence). The CDR3 consists of 11 residues. CDR3 sequence: CSASRADGYTF. Here the CDR3 DNA reads TGCAGTGCTAGTCGGGCCGATGGCTACACCTTC.

The genes are TRBV3-1 and TRBJ2-4, with D possibly TRBD2 on 5 matching bases. Germline V gene data show CDR1 as LGHDT and CDR2 as YNNKEL (reference sequence). The V end lost 4 bases, the J end lost 8 bases, and 12 bases lay between the germline ends. The CDR3 extends over 13 amino acids. The CDR3 region is CASSRRSLDIQYF. The CDR3 coding sequence is TGTGCCAGCAGCCGGAGATCACTAGACATTCAGTACTTC. The entire variable domain, with the rest obtained from reference TRBV3-1 and TRBJ2-4, is as follows: DTAVSQTPKYLVTQMGNDKSIKCEQNLGHDTMYWYKQDSKKFLKIMFSYNNKELIINETVPNRFSPKSPDKAHLNLHINSLELGDSAVYFCASSRRSLDIQYFGAGTRLSVL.

The chain has TRBV28 and TRBJ2-5; maybe TRBD2 (6 bases). Trimming pared 5 bases from V and 5 bases from J, leaving 12 bases between. The CDR3 contains 13 residues. Germline V gene lookup returns CDR1 MDHEN and CDR2 SYDVKM. The CDR3 is CASSQEGSETQYF. Written as DNA, the CDR3 is TGTGCCAGCAGTCAGGAGGGTAGTGAGACCCAGTACTTC.

This clonotype is a singleton in its sample. The genes are TRBV9 and TRBJ2-3, with TRBD2 matching 9 bases. CDR3 length: 15 amino acids. From germline, CDR1 is SGDLS and CDR2 YYNGEE. Germline trimming cut 3 bases from V and 4 bases from J; bases unmatched to any gene: 6. The CDR3 loop is CASSERGVGADTQYF. The CDR3 DNA reads TGTGCCAGCAGCGAGCGGGGGGTGGGTGCAGATACGCAGTATTTT. Full variable domain (rest looked up from reference TRBV9 and TRBJ2-3): DSGVTQTPKHLITATGQRVTLRCSPRSGDLSVYWYQQSLDQGLQFLIQYYNGEERAKGNILERFSAQQFPDLHSELNLSSLELGDSALYFCASSERGVGADTQYFGPGTRLTVL.

The chain has TRBV12-3 or TRBV12-4 and TRBJ2-7; D ambiguous. The CDR3 sequence is 14 residues long. The V and J ends lost 7 bases and 3 bases respectively, with 16 bases between them. The CDR3 DNA reads as TGTGCCAGCAATCTGGACGGACGCCACTACGAGCAGTACTTC. Translation gives CASNLDGRHYEQYF.

The rearrangement joins TRBV2 to TRBJ2-1; TRBD2 aligns across 8 bases. Germline trimming cut 1 base from V and 5 bases from J; bases unmatched to any gene: 4. CDR1 and CDR2 from the germline V gene are SNHLY and FYNNEI. The CDR3 length is 15 residues. Here the CDR3 DNA reads TGTGCCAGCAGTGAAGGAGCGGGGGCCCACAATGAGCAGTTCTTC. Its translation is CASSEGAGAHNEQFF.

The chain couples TRBV7-9 to TRBJ1-4; D is uncertain. V was clipped by 5 bases and J by 12 bases, with 13 bases between them. CDR1 and CDR2 from the germline V gene are SEHNR and FQNEAQ (reference sequence). The CDR3 runs 12 residues. As DNA, the CDR3 is TGTGCCAGCAGCCTGGTCCAGGATGAACTGTTTTTT. It translates to CASSLVQDELFF.

This clonotype was observed a handful of times. V is TRBV4-1 and J is TRBJ2-7; D gene ambiguous. V shed 3 bases and J shed 0 bases, with 12 bases lying between them. CDR1 and CDR2 from the germline V gene are MGHRA and YSYEKL. The CDR3 is 15 residues long. The CDR3 sequence is CASSQTSDYSYEQYF. As DNA, the CDR3 is TGCGCCAGCAGCCAGACAAGCGATTACTCCTACGAGCAGTACTTC.

About this clonotype itself: The CDR3 end shows no conserved phenylalanine or tryptophan, and so a read error is likely. This rearrangement joins TRBV29-1 to TRBJ2-4; possible D gene TRBD1, 5 bases. V lost 7 bases and J 6 bases, leaving 16 bases between the germline ends. Germline CDR1 and CDR2: SQVTM and ANQGSEA. This CDR3 has 13 residues. The CDR3 nucleotides read TGCAGCGCCGCGACAGCCTTAGGAAACATTCAGTACTTG. It is translated as CSAATALGNIQYL.

This rearrangement joins TRBV7-9 to TRBJ2-5; 8 positions agree with TRBD1. The V segment lost 7 bases and the J segment 5 bases; nucleotides outside the gene matches: 9. This CDR3 has 14 amino acids. The V gene's germline CDR1 is SEHNR and CDR2 FQNEAQ (reference sequence). The CDR3 protein is CASTVRTGLETQYF. Here the CDR3 DNA reads TGTGCCAGCACCGTCCGGACAGGGTTGGAGACCCAGTACTTC.

The rearrangement links TRBV7-9 to TRBJ2-7; 12 bases agree with TRBD2. Per the germline V gene, CDR1 is SEHNR and CDR2 is FQNEAQ (reference sequence). V shed 0 bases, J shed 6 bases, and the junction held 3 bases outside the gene matches. This CDR3 is built from 15 residues. The CDR3 bases are TGTGCCAGCAGCTTAGCGACTAGCGGGGGACTCGAGCAGTACTTC. Translated, it gives CASSLATSGGLEQYF.

The J gene is TRBJ2-7, the V gene TRBV24-1, with 11 bases matching TRBD1. The DNA end favors TRBJ2-5, so the J call may be wrong. Germline assignment: CDR1 KGHDR and CDR2 SFDVKD. CDR3 length: 14 amino acids. DNA for the CDR3: TGTGCCACCAGTGGGACAGGGGGCAGGAAGACCCAGTACTTC. Translated: CATSGTGGRKTQYF.

This clonotype was counted a single time. The V call is TRBV21-1, the J call TRBJ2-3; the table's D gene call, TRBD1, was not cross checked with the DNA. TRBV21-1 corresponds to a pseudogene. The CDR3 length is 15 residues. This CDR3 reads CASSTGTDETDTQYF. CDR3 sequence (DNA): TGTGCCAGCAGCACCGGGACAGACGAGACAGATACGCAGTATTTT.

J is TRBJ2-5 and V is TRBV20-1, with 7 bases that match TRBD2. Germline lookup yields CDR1 DFQATT and CDR2 SNEGSKA (reference sequence). V was pared by 6 bases and J by 5 bases, with 12 bases of the junction left unmatched. This CDR3 contains 14 residues. CDR3 sequence reads: CSAQWGGSLETQYF. CDR3 sequence (DNA): TGCAGTGCCCAGTGGGGCGGGAGTTTGGAGACCCAGTACTTC.

Many counts were recorded for this clonotype. The CDR3 DNA reads as TGCAGTGCCCTCACTAGCGGGAGTGAGAATACGCAGTATTTT. This encodes CSALTSGSENTQYF. This rearrangement joins TRBV20-1 to TRBJ2-3, with 11 bases matching TRBD2. CDR1 DFQATT and CDR2 SNEGSKA come from the germline V gene (reference sequence). CDR3 length equals 14 residues. Unmatched junction bases numbered 9, after V lost 6 bases and J lost 7 bases.

This clonotype showed up just a few times. This chain links TRBV28 with TRBJ1-1; 7 bases align to TRBD1. This CDR3 spans 16 amino acids. Losses at the gene ends were 2 bases for V and 1 base for J; bases not matched to a gene: 7. Germline V CDR1 and CDR2: MDHEN, SYDVKM. The chain's CDR3 is CASSLPQGGPNTEAFF. The CDR3 DNA is TGTGCCAGCAGTTTACCCCAGGGGGGGCCGAACACTGAAGCTTTCTTT.

This clonotype was seen a handful of times. The chain combines TRBV21-1 with TRBJ1-2. TRBV21-1 is a known pseudogene. The CDR3 length is 12 residues. Here the CDR3 reads CAISGGNYGYTF. CDR3 in DNA: TGTGCCATTTCGGGGGGGAACTATGGCTACACCTTC.

This clonotype came up many times. The V call is TRBV12-3 or TRBV12-4, the J call TRBJ1-1; tentatively, D is TRBD1 (5 bases). Trimming shortened V by 2 bases and J by 0 bases, and 7 bases separated the two germline ends. CDR3 size: 14 residues. CDR3 residues: CASSLRGLNTEAFF. The CDR3 bases are TGTGCCAGCAGTTTAAGGGGACTGAACACTGAAGCTTTCTTT.

This clonotype has a single count. The chain links TRBV24-1 to TRBJ2-6, with 7 bases matching TRBD2. This CDR3 contains 19 residues. Losses at the gene ends were 5 bases for V and 0 bases for J; bases not matched to a gene: 12. CDR1 and CDR2 from the germline V gene are KGHDR and SFDVKD. CDR3 amino acids: CATSGSGGPLSSGANVLTF. The CDR3 DNA reads TGTGCCACCAGTGGTTCGGGGGGACCCCTTTCCTCTGGGGCCAACGTCCTGACTTTC.

In its sample, this clonotype was seen a few times. The J gene is TRBJ1-5, the V gene TRBV6-5; 7 positions agree with TRBD1. V was clipped by 5 bases and J by 6 bases; unmatched bases: 7. This CDR3 is built from 14 residues. Germline assignment: CDR1 MNHEY and CDR2 SVGAGI. The CDR3 DNA sequence: TGTGCCAGCAGTAGACAGGGTAACGGTCAGCCCCAGCATTTT. Translating it yields CASSRQGNGQPQHF.

The V and J genes are TRBV7-9 and TRBJ2-1, with a possible D match to TRBD2 (6 bases). The J call may be wrong; the DNA end is better matched by TRBJ2-7. This CDR3 region has 16 residues. Germline V CDR1 and CDR2: SEHNR, FQNEAQ (reference sequence). The CDR3 DNA reads TGTGCCAGCAGCTTAGAGGACGGACTAACCTACAATGAGCAGTACTTC. The encoded protein is CASSLEDGLTYNEQYF.

The chain couples TRBV6-5 to TRBJ1-5; D is uncertain. V was pared by 1 base and J by 6 bases, with 7 bases between. Germline CDR1 reads MNHEY; CDR2 reads SVGAGI. This CDR3 has 13 residues. Written as DNA, the CDR3 is TGTGCCAGCAGTTACTATCCTGGTCAGCCCCAGCATTTT. Protein product: CASSYYPGQPQHF.

J is TRBJ2-3 and V is TRBV4-3; D remains unclear. Germline V gives CDR1 LGHNA, CDR2 YSLEER. The CDR3 contains 17 residues. Between the trimmed V and J ends, which lost 1 base and 4 bases, there was a span of 18 bases. CDR3 region: CASSQVGWPNGPDTQYF. CDR3 in DNA: TGCGCCAGCAGCCAAGTGGGGTGGCCCAATGGCCCAGATACGCAGTATTTT.

The table lists this clonotype with a few counts. The V gene is TRBV7-9, the J gene TRBJ2-3; TRBD1 matches at 8 bases. Germline values: CDR1 SEHNR, CDR2 FQNEAQ (reference sequence). The CDR3 is 15 residues long. With V trimmed by 5 bases and J by 3 bases, 7 bases remained unmatched. The CDR3 spells CASSPGQGWTDTQYF. CDR3 nucleotide sequence: TGTGCCAGCAGCCCTGGACAGGGATGGACAGATACGCAGTATTTT.

This chain uses TRBV10-3 with TRBJ1-1; the D is unclear. The CDR3 has 14 amino acids. Germline lookup yields CDR1 ENHRY and CDR2 SYGVKD. The V gene lost 2 bases and the J gene lost 1 base, with 8 bases spanning the gap. CDR3 in amino acids: CAISEKSRNTEAFF. CDR3 DNA sequence: TGTGCCATCAGTGAGAAGAGCCGGAACACTGAAGCTTTCTTT.

This clonotype came up a few times. The chain couples TRBV28 to TRBJ2-1; D gene ambiguous. Trimming left V 6 bases short and J 0 bases short, with 15 bases between. Germline V CDR1 and CDR2: MDHEN, SYDVKM. The CDR3 length is 16 residues. The CDR3 DNA is TGTGCCAGCAGCCACCTCTCTATCAACTCCTACAATGAGCAGTTCTTC. Translation: CASSHLSINSYNEQFF.

The rearrangement links TRBV6-5 to TRBJ2-5, with a possible D match to TRBD1 (6 bases). The germline V gene encodes CDR1 MNHEY and CDR2 SVGAGI. The CDR3 runs to 14 residues. The V and J ends lost 0 bases and 13 bases respectively, with 18 bases between them. CDR3 sequence reads: CASSYSIQGNPMYF. CDR3 nucleotide sequence: TGTGCCAGCAGTTACTCGATTCAGGGGAACCCCATGTACTTC.

The chain uses TRBV20-1 and TRBJ2-5; no reliable D call. Germline values: CDR1 DFQATT, CDR2 SNEGSKA (reference sequence). V lost 6 bases, J lost 7 bases, and 21 bases lay in between. The CDR3 is 14 residues long. CDR3 DNA sequence: TGCAGTGCCTTACGTGATTCCCCAGTCGGGACCCAGTACTTC. Protein sequence: CSALRDSPVGTQYF.

J is TRBJ2-6 and V is TRBV3-1, with D uncertain. Trimming took 4 bases from V and 9 from J, leaving 10 bases between them. The CDR3 length is 13 residues. CDR1 LGHDT and CDR2 YNNKEL come from the germline V gene (reference sequence). CDR3 sequence: CASSPSSINVLTF. The DNA of the CDR3 is TGTGCCAGCAGCCCTAGTTCTATCAACGTCCTGACTTTC. The full variable domain, completed using reference TRBV3-1 and TRBJ2-6, is DTAVSQTPKYLVTQMGNDKSIKCEQNLGHDTMYWYKQDSKKFLKIMFSYNNKELIINETVPNRFSPKSPDKAHLNLHINSLELGDSAVYFCASSPSSINVLTFGAGSRLTVL.